Below, 30 T cell receptor beta chains from the same sample are listed, as sequenced in a study of cytomegalovirus exposure and HLA in healthy donors (dated by TCRdb to 2016 to 2017). Library preparation used the immunoSEQ multiplex PCR assay. A mixture of 60 forward primers for TCR Vbeta segments and 13 reverse primers for TCR Jbeta segments was used in the multiplex PCR. Not all clones reach the TCRdb copy of this immuneACCESS table, which keeps in-frame sequences only. Checked studies attribute under half of the gap to unresolved V genes and leave the rest unexplained. Recorded for this sample are around 90,000 clones; less than 85% of them occurred a single time. The ten largest clones take up approximately 7.4% of the sample. What was sequenced was PBMCs. The receptor source for this set is a man between 35 and 55 years old in good health and CMV-seropositive.

The CDR3: CASSEGAGTDTQYF. For the CDR3, the DNA is TGTGCCAGCAGTGAGGGGGCAGGTACAGATACGCAGTATTTT. This sequence joins TRBV6-1 and TRBJ2-3, with a possible D match to TRBD1 (6 bases). The CDR3 is 14 residues long. The germline gives CDR1 MNHNS, CDR2 SASEGT. Trimming cost V 3 bases and J 3 bases, with 10 bases left between them.

The J gene is TRBJ1-5, the V gene TRBV7-9; D unclear. V was clipped by 7 bases and J by 4 bases, with 17 bases between them. CDR3 length: 15 amino acids. Germline values: CDR1 SEHNR, CDR2 FQNEAQ (reference sequence). The CDR3 protein is CASNSSHGENQPQHF. The DNA for the CDR3 is TGTGCCAGCAATTCGAGCCATGGTGAAAATCAGCCCCAGCATTTT.

This clone was seen only a few times. The genes are TRBV27 and TRBJ1-2; 9 nucleotides line up with TRBD1. From germline, CDR1 is MNHEY and CDR2 SMNVEV (reference sequence). V shed 5 bases, J shed 3 bases, and the junction held 19 bases outside the gene matches. This CDR3 has 19 amino acids. The chain's CDR3 is CASSGSIRFGTGTHYGYTF. The CDR3, as DNA: TGTGCCAGCAGTGGTAGCATCCGCTTCGGGACAGGGACCCACTATGGCTACACCTTC.

The chain is built from TRBV11-3 and TRBJ1-2; no reliable D call. This CDR3 spans 11 amino acids. Germline V CDR1 and CDR2: SGHNT, YENEEA. V dropped 4 bases and J dropped 8 bases, with 8 bases sitting between them. The CDR3 is CASSSPGGYTF. DNA for the CDR3: TGTGCCAGCAGCTCCCCGGGGGGCTACACCTTC. Supplemented by reference TRBV11-3 and TRBJ1-2, the full variable domain reads EAGVVQSPRYKIIEKKQPVAFWCNPISGHNTLYWYLQNLGQGPELLIRYENEEAVDDSQLPKDRFSAERLKGVDSTLKIQPAELGDSAVYLCASSSPGGYTFGSGTRLTVV.

This chain uses TRBV2 with TRBJ2-3; 8 bases align to TRBD2. The CDR3 totals 16 residues. V gave up 2 bases and J gave up 0 bases; unmatched junction bases: 4. The V gene's germline CDR1 is SNHLY and CDR2 FYNNEI. CDR3 residues: CASSETSGPSTDTQYF. The CDR3 DNA reads as TGTGCCAGCAGTGAAACTAGCGGTCCTAGCACAGATACGCAGTATTTT.

The chain couples TRBV19 to TRBJ2-7; 12 bases match TRBD2. Germline-derived CDR1 and CDR2 are LNHDA and SQIVND (reference sequence). This CDR3 has 15 amino acids. The junction had 5 bases not matched to a gene; V was cut back by 4 bases and J by 4 bases. The CDR3 DNA is TGTGCCAGTAGTACCAGGACTAGCGGGACATACGAGCAGTACTTC. It translates to CASSTRTSGTYEQYF. The variable domain in full, with the rest retrieved from reference TRBV19 and TRBJ2-7, is DGGITQSPKYLFRKEGQNVTLSCEQNLNHDAMYWYRQDPGQGLRLIYYSQIVNDFQKGDIAEGYSVSREKKESFPLTVTSAQKNPTAFYLCASSTRTSGTYEQYFGPGTRLTVT.

This clone was seen a single time. The gene calls are TRBV18 and TRBJ2-7, with no clear D. The germline V gene has CDR1 KGHSH and CDR2 LQKENI. The CDR3 consists of 13 residues. V was clipped by 8 bases and J by 2 bases, with 13 bases between them. The CDR3 DNA follows: TGTGCCAGCGCACGGGCGACAACCTACGAGCAGTACTTC. This gives the protein CASARATTYEQYF.

The chain recombines TRBV18 with TRBJ1-2; D is uncertain. CDR3 length: 15 residues. The V and J ends lost 7 bases and 0 bases respectively, with 15 bases between them. CDR1 KGHSH and CDR2 LQKENI come from the germline V gene. DNA for the CDR3: TGTGCCAGCTTAACGAGGGCCACAACTAACTATGGCTACACCTTC. It translates to CASLTRATTNYGYTF.

DNA of the CDR3: TGTGCCAGCTCAGGAGGGGGCCCCCTCGGCTACACCTTC. This encodes CASSGGGPLGYTF. The rearrangement joins TRBV18 to TRBJ1-2; 7 bases agree with TRBD1. V dropped 5 bases and J dropped 8; count of bases not matched to a gene: 8. In germline, CDR1 is KGHSH, CDR2 LQKENI. CDR3 length equals 13 residues.

The J gene is TRBJ1-5, the V gene TRBV28; tentatively, D is TRBD1 (5 bases). Trimming stripped 7 bases from V and 3 bases from J, with 16 bases between. Germline assignment: CDR1 MDHEN and CDR2 SYDVKM. The CDR3 has 15 amino acids. The CDR3 DNA is TGTGCCAGCAAACCGGGGGGAGACGACAATCAGCCCCAGCATTTT. This sequence encodes CASKPGGDDNQPQHF.

The genes are TRBV18 and TRBJ1-5, with D tentatively TRBD1 (6 bases). The CDR3 sequence is 15 residues long. With 0 bases removed from V and 7 bases from J, the gap between germline ends came to 13 bases. Germline CDR1 reads KGHSH; CDR2 reads LQKENI. CDR3 residues: CASSPPGQGSQPQHF. The CDR3 coding sequence is TGTGCCAGCTCACCACCTGGGCAGGGGTCCCAGCCCCAGCATTTT.

The V and J genes are TRBV18 and TRBJ2-7, with 11 bases fitting TRBD1. Germline loops: CDR1 KGHSH, CDR2 LQKENI. The CDR3 length is 16 residues. V gave up 3 bases and J gave up 7 bases; unmatched junction bases: 11. The CDR3 here is CASSPQTGQGAKEQYF. The CDR3 DNA reads as TGTGCCAGCTCACCCCAGACCGGACAGGGGGCTAAAGAGCAGTACTTC.

V gene TRBV28 combines with J gene TRBJ2-7; TRBD2 matches at 15 bases. V trimming: 5 bases; J trimming: 5 bases; junction bases outside the gene matches: 4. Germline values: CDR1 MDHEN, CDR2 SYDVKM. This CDR3 contains 15 residues. As DNA, the CDR3 is TGTGCCAGCAGTCCCGGGACTAGCGGGAGGCACGAGCAGTACTTC. It yields the protein CASSPGTSGRHEQYF.

The chain has TRBV19 and TRBJ1-2; 10 bases are a match to TRBD1. The CDR3 extends over 16 amino acids. In germline, CDR1 is LNHDA, CDR2 SQIVND (reference sequence). J lost 5 bases, V lost 5 bases, and 11 bases had no gene match. CDR3 sequence: CASSSKLGQGPYGYTF. CDR3 nucleotides: TGTGCCAGTAGTTCCAAACTGGGACAGGGGCCTTATGGCTACACCTTC.

This clone was counted a single time. The chain's CDR3 is CASSPGTGADTIYF. CDR3 nucleotides: TGTGCCAGCTCACCAGGAACAGGGGCGGACACCATATATTTT. This chain joins TRBV18 and TRBJ1-3, with 7 bases aligning to TRBD1. Unmatched junction bases numbered 6, after V lost 2 bases and J lost 8 bases. The CDR3 loop spans 14 amino acids. Germline V gene sequence: CDR1 KGHSH, CDR2 LQKENI. Together with reference TRBV18 and TRBJ1-3, the CDR3 gives the full variable domain: NAGVMQNPRHLVRRRGQEARLRCSPMKGHSHVYWYRQLPEEGLKFMVYLQKENIIDESGMPKERFSAEFPKEGPSILRIQQVVRGDSAAYFCASSPGTGADTIYFGEGSWLTVV.

This clone was counted a single time. The chain couples TRBV5-1 to TRBJ2-6; D remains unclear. V was shortened by 4 bases and J by 2 bases, with 10 bases between the two germline ends. In germline, CDR1 is SGHRS, CDR2 YFSETQ. The CDR3 is made up of 15 amino acids. CDR3 in DNA: TGCGCCAGCAGCACCAAAGAGGCTGGGGCCAACGTCCTGACTTTC. Its translation: CASSTKEAGANVLTF.

This clone was seen only a few times. V and J are TRBV5-8 and TRBJ1-4; maybe TRBD1 (5 bases). CDR3 size: 15 residues. Germline loops: CDR1 SGHTS, CDR2 YDEGEE. Trimming removed 2 bases at V and 0 bases at J, with 8 bases between. The DNA for the CDR3 is TGTGCCAGCAGCTTAACGACAGCAACTAATGAAAAACTGTTTTTT. The encoded protein is CASSLTTATNEKLFF.

This clone was seen more than once but under ten times. The V gene is TRBV28, the J gene TRBJ1-2; TRBD1 matches at 10 bases. Germline values: CDR1 MDHEN, CDR2 SYDVKM. The CDR3 has 13 amino acids. The ends lost 6 bases at V and 8 bases at J; junction bases unmatched: 6. The CDR3 DNA is TGTGCCAGCAGCTCCGGACAGGGGGGGGGCTACACCTTC. Its translation is CASSSGQGGGYTF.

This clone was seen just once. The rearrangement joins TRBV19 to TRBJ1-2; TRBD1 aligns across 8 bases. Germline V gene sequence: CDR1 LNHDA, CDR2 SQIVND (reference sequence). With 10 bases clipped from V and 8 bases from J, the junction kept 9 bases outside the gene matches. The CDR3 spans 12 residues. CDR3 amino acids: CAKRANRGGYTF. CDR3 in DNA: TGTGCCAAGCGCGCGAACAGGGGGGGCTACACCTTC.

J is TRBJ2-1 and V is TRBV19, with D hard to call. V was clipped by 0 bases and J by 10 bases, with 13 bases between them. The CDR3 has 14 amino acids. CDR1 and CDR2 (germline): LNHDA, SQIVND (reference sequence). Here the CDR3 reads CASSIDWYSQEQFF. The CDR3 DNA is TGTGCCAGTAGTATAGATTGGTACAGCCAGGAGCAGTTCTTC.

The gene calls are TRBV11-2 and TRBJ1-4, with TRBD1 matching over 7 bases. With 6 bases clipped from V and 0 bases from J, the junction kept 4 bases outside the gene matches. Germline V gene data show CDR1 as SGHAT and CDR2 as FQNNGV. CDR3 length equals 15 residues. In nucleotides, the CDR3 is TGTGCCAGCAGATATGGACAGGCAACTAATGAAAAACTGTTTTTT. Residues: CASRYGQATNEKLFF.

The chain joins TRBV28 to TRBJ2-7; 9 bases match TRBD2. The CDR3 is made up of 14 amino acids. Trimming at V came to 5 bases and at J to 5 bases, leaving 7 bases not matched to a gene. CDR1 and CDR2 from the germline V gene are MDHEN and SYDVKM. The CDR3 nucleotides read TGTGCCAGCAGTGGCGGGGGGGGTCCGGACGAGCAGTACTTC. This gives the protein CASSGGGGPDEQYF.

The CDR3: CAWSTRPGGPNTEAFF. The CDR3 nucleotides read TGTGCCTGGAGTACGAGGCCAGGGGGCCCCAACACTGAAGCTTTCTTT. The chain couples TRBV30 to TRBJ1-1; TRBD1 agrees at 8 bases. Germline-derived CDR1 and CDR2 are GTSNPN and SVGIG (reference sequence). The CDR3 consists of 16 residues. V dropped 2 bases and J dropped 2; count of bases not matched to a gene: 10.

The chain employs TRBV6-6 and TRBJ2-1; 11 bases align to TRBD2. This CDR3 region has 16 residues. Germline V CDR1 and CDR2: MNHNY, SVGAGI (reference sequence). Germline trimming cut 5 bases from V and 5 bases from J; bases unmatched to any gene: 8. CDR3 DNA sequence: TGTGCCAGCAGTATCGCTACACTAGCGGGAGACAATGAGCAGTTCTTC. Its translation is CASSIATLAGDNEQFF.

In the case of this clone: This specimen includes other DNA sequences encoding the same CDR3. The chain employs TRBV15 and TRBJ1-5, with TRBD1 matching over 8 bases. V shed 3 bases and J 6 bases; nucleotides not matched to a gene: 10. This CDR3 comprises 16 residues. Germline loops: CDR1 LNHNV, CDR2 YYDKDF (reference sequence). CDR3 nucleotides: TGTGCCACCAGCAGTCAACGGACAGGGATCGGTCAGCCCCAGCATTTT. Translated: CATSSQRTGIGQPQHF. The whole variable domain, remainder taken from reference TRBV15 and TRBJ1-5, is DAMVIQNPRYQVTQFGKPVTLSCSQTLNHNVMYWYQQKSSQAPKLLFHYYDKDFNNEADTPDNFQSRRPNTSFCFLDIRSPGLGDTAMYLCATSSQRTGIGQPQHFGDGTRLSIL.

The chain employs TRBV6-5 and TRBJ1-2; possibly TRBD1 for D (5 bases). V was pared by 0 bases and J by 7 bases, with 9 bases between. Germline V lookup: CDR1 MNHEY, CDR2 SVGAGI. The CDR3 has 13 amino acids. The CDR3 reads CASSYSVGGGYTF. CDR3 sequence (DNA): TGTGCCAGCAGTTACTCGGTGGGGGGTGGCTACACCTTC.

The rearrangement joins TRBV11-3 to TRBJ1-6; TRBD1 agrees at 7 bases. This CDR3 spans 14 amino acids. Germline-derived CDR1 and CDR2 are SGHNT and YENEEA. V lost 6 bases and J lost 7; bases outside the gene matches: 6. The CDR3 sequence is CASRGAGGNSPLHF. The CDR3 DNA is TGTGCCAGCAGGGGGGCAGGGGGAAATTCACCCCTCCACTTT.

This chain joins TRBV9 and TRBJ1-2; perhaps TRBD1 as D (6 bases). This CDR3 has 16 residues. Germline assignment: CDR1 SGDLS and CDR2 YYNGEE. Trimming pared 0 bases from V and 1 base from J, leaving 13 bases between. The CDR3 sequence is CASSVGRGKVNYGYTF. The DNA for the CDR3 is TGTGCCAGCAGCGTAGGTAGGGGGAAGGTTAACTATGGCTACACCTTC.

The V call is TRBV28, the J call TRBJ1-2; 9 positions agree with TRBD1. The germline gives CDR1 MDHEN, CDR2 SYDVKM. This CDR3 is built from 14 residues. V shed 6 bases and J 8 bases; nucleotides not matched to a gene: 10. CDR3 DNA: TGTGCCAGCAGCCCCCCGCCCGGGACAGGGGGCTACACCTTC. It yields the protein CASSPPPGTGGYTF.

The CDR3 protein is CASSLRATVWNSPLHF. The CDR3 nucleotides are TGTGCCAGCAGCTTGCGCGCGACAGTGTGGAATTCACCCCTCCACTTT. V gene TRBV28 combines with J gene TRBJ1-6, with D perhaps matching TRBD1 (5 bases). V was pared by 6 bases and J by 7 bases, with 19 bases between. The CDR3 is 16 amino acids. Germline V lookup: CDR1 MDHEN, CDR2 SYDVKM.